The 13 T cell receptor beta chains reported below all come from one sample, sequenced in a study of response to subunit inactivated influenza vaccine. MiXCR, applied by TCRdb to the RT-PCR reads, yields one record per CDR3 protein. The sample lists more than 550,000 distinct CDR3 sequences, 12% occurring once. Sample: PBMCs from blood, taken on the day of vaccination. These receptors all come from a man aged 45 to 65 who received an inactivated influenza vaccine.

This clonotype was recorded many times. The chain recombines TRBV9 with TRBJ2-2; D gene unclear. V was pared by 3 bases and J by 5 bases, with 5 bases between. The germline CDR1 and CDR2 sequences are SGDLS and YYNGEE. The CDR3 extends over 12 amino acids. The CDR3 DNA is TGTGCCAGCAGCGAGAGTACCGGGGAGCTGTTTTTT. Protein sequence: CASSESTGELFF. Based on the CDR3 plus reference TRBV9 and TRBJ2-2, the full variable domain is DSGVTQTPKHLITATGQRVTLRCSPRSGDLSVYWYQQSLDQGLQFLIQYYNGEERAKGNILERFSAQQFPDLHSELNLSSLELGDSALYFCASSESTGELFFGEGSRLTVL.

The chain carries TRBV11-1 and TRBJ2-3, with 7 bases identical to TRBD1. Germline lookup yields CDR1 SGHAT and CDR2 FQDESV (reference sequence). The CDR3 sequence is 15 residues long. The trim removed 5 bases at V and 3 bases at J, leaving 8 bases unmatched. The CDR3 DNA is TGTGCCAGCAGCCACCGAACGGGACAGACAGATACGCAGTATTTT. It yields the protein CASSHRTGQTDTQYF.

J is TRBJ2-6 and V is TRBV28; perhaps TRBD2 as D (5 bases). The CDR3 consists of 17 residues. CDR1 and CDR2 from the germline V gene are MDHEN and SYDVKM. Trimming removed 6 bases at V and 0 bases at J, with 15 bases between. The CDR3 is CASSQLVGASGANVLTF. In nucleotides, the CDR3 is TGTGCCAGCAGCCAACTAGTAGGAGCCTCTGGGGCCAACGTCCTGACTTTC.

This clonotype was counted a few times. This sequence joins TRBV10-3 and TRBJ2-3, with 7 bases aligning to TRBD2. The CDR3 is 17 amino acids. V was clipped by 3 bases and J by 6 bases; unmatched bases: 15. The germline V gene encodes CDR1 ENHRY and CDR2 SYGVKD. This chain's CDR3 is CAISDDPGLTVTDTQYF. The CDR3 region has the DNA TGTGCCATCAGTGACGACCCGGGACTAACCGTGACTGATACGCAGTATTTT.

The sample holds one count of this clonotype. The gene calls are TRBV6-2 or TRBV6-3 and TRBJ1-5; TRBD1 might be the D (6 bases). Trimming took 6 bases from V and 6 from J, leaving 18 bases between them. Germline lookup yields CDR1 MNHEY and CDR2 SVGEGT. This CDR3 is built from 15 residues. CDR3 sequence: CASSYGGPEAQPQHF. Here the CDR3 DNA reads TGTGCCAGCAGCTACGGGGGCCCGGAAGCTCAGCCCCAGCATTTT.

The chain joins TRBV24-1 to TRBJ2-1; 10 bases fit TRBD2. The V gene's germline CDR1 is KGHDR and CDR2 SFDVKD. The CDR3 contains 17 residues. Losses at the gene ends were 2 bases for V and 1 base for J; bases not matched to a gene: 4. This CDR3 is CATSDSGTSVSYNEQFF. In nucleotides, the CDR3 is TGTGCCACCAGTGATTCCGGGACTAGCGTATCCTACAATGAGCAGTTCTTC.

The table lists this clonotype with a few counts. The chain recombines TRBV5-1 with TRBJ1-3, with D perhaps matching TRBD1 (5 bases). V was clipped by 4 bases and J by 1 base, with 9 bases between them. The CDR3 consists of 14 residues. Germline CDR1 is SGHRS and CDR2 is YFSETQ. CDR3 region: CASSDDRSGNTIYF. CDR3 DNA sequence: TGCGCCAGCAGCGATGACAGATCTGGAAACACCATATATTTT.

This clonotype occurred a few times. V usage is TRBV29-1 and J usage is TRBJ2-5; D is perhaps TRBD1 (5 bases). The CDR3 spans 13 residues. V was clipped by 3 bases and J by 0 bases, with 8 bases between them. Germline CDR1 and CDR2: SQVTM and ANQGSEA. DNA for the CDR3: TGCAGCGTTGACGGCAGGGACCAAGAGACCCAGTACTTC. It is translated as CSVDGRDQETQYF.

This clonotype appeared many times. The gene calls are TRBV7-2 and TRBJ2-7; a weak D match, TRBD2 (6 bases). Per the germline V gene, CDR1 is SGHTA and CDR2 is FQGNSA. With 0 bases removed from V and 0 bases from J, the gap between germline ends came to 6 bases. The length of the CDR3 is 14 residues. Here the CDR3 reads CASSLASGSYEQYF. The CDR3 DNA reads TGTGCCAGCAGCTTAGCTAGCGGCTCCTACGAGCAGTACTTC.

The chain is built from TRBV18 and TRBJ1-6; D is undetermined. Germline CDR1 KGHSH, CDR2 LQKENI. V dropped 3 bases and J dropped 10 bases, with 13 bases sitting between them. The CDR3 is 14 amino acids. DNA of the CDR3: TGTGCCAGCTCACCGCCGGGGAACGAATCACCCCTCCACTTT. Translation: CASSPPGNESPLHF.

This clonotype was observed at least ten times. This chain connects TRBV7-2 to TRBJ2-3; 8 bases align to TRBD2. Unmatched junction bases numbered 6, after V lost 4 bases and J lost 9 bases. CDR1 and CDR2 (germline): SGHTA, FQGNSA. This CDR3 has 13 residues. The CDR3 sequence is CASSSLAGQTQYF. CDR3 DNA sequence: TGTGCCAGCAGCTCCTTAGCGGGGCAAACGCAGTATTTT.

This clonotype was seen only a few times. This CDR3 reads CASSGGVGTVKSFYGYTF. The CDR3 bases are TGTGCCAGCAGCGGTGGGGTCGGGACAGTGAAGTCATTCTATGGCTACACCTTC. The V and J genes are TRBV3-1 and TRBJ1-2; TRBD1 agrees at 7 bases. The CDR3 is 18 residues long. V dropped 5 bases and J dropped 4; count of bases not matched to a gene: 19. The germline V gene encodes CDR1 LGHDT and CDR2 YNNKEL (reference sequence).

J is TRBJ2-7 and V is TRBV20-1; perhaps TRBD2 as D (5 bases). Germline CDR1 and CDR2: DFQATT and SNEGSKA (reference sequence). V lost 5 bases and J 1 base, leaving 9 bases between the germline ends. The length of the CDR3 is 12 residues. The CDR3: CSAQADSYEQYF. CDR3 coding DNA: TGCAGTGCTCAAGCGGATTCCTACGAGCAGTACTTC.